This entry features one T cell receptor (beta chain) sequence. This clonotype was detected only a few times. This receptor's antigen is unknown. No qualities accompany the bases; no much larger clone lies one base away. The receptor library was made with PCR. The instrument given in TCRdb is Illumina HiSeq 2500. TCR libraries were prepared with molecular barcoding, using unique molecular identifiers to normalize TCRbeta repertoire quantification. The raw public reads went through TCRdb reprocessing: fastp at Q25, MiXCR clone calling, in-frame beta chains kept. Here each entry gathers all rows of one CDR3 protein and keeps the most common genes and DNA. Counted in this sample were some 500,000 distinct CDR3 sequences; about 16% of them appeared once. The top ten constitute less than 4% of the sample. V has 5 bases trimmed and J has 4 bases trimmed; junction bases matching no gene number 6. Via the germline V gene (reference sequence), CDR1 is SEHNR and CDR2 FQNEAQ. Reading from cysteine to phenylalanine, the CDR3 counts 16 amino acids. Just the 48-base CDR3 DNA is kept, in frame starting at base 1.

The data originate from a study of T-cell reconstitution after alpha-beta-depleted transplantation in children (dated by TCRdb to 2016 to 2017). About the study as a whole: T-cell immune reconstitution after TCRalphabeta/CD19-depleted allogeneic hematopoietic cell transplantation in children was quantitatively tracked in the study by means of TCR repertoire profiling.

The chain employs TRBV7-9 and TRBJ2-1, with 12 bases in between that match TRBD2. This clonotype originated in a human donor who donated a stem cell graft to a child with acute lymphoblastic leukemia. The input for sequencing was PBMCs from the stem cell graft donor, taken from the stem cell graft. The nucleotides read TGTGCCAGCAGCGGGACCGGGACTAGCGGGTACAATGAGCAGTTCTTC. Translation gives CASSGTGTSGYNEQFF.